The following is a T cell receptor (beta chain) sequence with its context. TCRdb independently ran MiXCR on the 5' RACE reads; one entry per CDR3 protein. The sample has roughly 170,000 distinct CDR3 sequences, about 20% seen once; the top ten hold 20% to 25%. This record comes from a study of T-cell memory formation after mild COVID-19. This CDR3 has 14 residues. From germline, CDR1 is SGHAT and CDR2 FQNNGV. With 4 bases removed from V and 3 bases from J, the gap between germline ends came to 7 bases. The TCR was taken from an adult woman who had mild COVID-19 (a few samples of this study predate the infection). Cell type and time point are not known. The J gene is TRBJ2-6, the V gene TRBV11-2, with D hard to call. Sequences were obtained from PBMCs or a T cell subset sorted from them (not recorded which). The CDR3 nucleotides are TGTGCCAGCAGCTCCGTAAGTGGGGCCAACGTCCTGACTTTC. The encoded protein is CASSSVSGANVLTF.